This TCR beta chain was observed in a study of T cells in Graves' hyperthyroidism and ophthalmopathy. The CDR3 regions of TCR beta were amplified from RNA transcripts. HTBI primers were the set used in a first-round RT-PCR of the TCR CDR3. TCRdb reprocessed the multiplex PCR reads with MiXCR, giving one entry per CDR3 protein. This table holds 300,000 to 350,000 distinct CDR3 sequences, around 20% found once. V shed 8 bases and J 0 bases; nucleotides not matched to a gene: 10. This CDR3 has 15 amino acids. CDR1 and CDR2 (germline): SGHDN, FVKESK. Sequencing input: blood. This TCR was sampled from a woman between 45 and 65 years old with Graves' hyperthyroidism. The rearrangement joins TRBV14 to TRBJ2-7; 7 bases match TRBD2. CDR3 DNA sequence: TGTGCCAGCGGGGAGGGCGGACTACCCTCCTACGAGCAGTACTTC. Its protein is CASGEGGLPSYEQYF.